These T cell receptor beta chains were read from a single sample in a study of cytomegalovirus exposure and HLA in healthy donors. Generated by immunoSEQ multiplex PCR, the TCRdb table keeps only in-frame clones and is missing some. The sample has 100,000 to 150,000 clones, 78% seen once. Input material: PBMCs. The receptors originated from a man younger than 40 in good health and CMV-seropositive. The CDR3 runs from the conserved cysteine through the conserved F or W. D genes are given only for firm matches. For some rows the clone size is stated as once, few or many, or as a class when expanded; others skip it.

len: 15; abundance: few; v_gene: TRBV5-1; d_gene: NA; j_gene: TRBJ2-1; CDR3aa: CASSLATTRFDEQFF; CDR3nt: TGCGCCAGCAGCTTGGCGACTACCCGTTTTGACGAGCAGTTCTTC
len: 15; abundance: NA; v_gene: TRBV7-9; d_gene: NA; j_gene: TRBJ2-2; CDR3aa: CASSPHGGITGELFF; CDR3nt: TGTGCCAGCAGCCCCCACGGCGGTATCACCGGGGAGCTGTTTTTT
len: 16; abundance: NA; v_gene: TRBV7-2; d_gene: TRBD1; j_gene: TRBJ1-3; CDR3aa: CASSLLQGASGNTIYF; CDR3nt: TGTGCCAGCAGCTTGTTACAGGGGGCATCTGGAAACACCATATATTTT
len: 14; abundance: few; v_gene: TRBV12-5; d_gene: TRBD2; j_gene: TRBJ2-1; CDR3aa: CASGGTSVYNEQFF; CDR3nt: TGTGCTAGTGGTGGGACTAGCGTCTACAATGAGCAGTTCTTC
len: 15; abundance: NA; v_gene: TRBV2; d_gene: NA; j_gene: TRBJ1-4; CDR3aa: CASSDEDRGREKLFF; CDR3nt: TGTGCCAGCAGTGACGAAGATAGGGGTAGGGAAAAACTGTTTTTT
len: 14; abundance: NA; v_gene: TRBV27; d_gene: TRBD1; j_gene: TRBJ2-1; CDR3aa: CASRDRGLINEQFF; CDR3nt: TGTGCCAGCAGGGACAGGGGGCTCATCAATGAGCAGTTCTTC
len: 13; abundance: NA; v_gene: TRBV7-2; d_gene: NA; j_gene: TRBJ2-2; CDR3aa: CASSLTRTGELFF; CDR3nt: TGTGCCAGCAGCCTGACTAGGACCGGGGAGCTGTTTTTT
len: 15; abundance: once; v_gene: TRBV27; d_gene: NA; j_gene: TRBJ2-1; CDR3aa: CASSWTKIGANEQFF; CDR3nt: TGTGCCAGCAGCTGGACTAAGATAGGGGCAAATGAGCAGTTCTTC
len: 18; abundance: NA; v_gene: TRBV25-1; d_gene: NA; j_gene: TRBJ1-1; CDR3aa: CASSEPGVIGSMNTEAFF; CDR3nt: TGTGCCAGCAGTGAACCCGGGGTTATAGGGAGCATGAACACTGAAGCTTTCTTT
len: 16; abundance: NA; v_gene: TRBV21-1; d_gene: NA; j_gene: TRBJ2-1; CDR3aa: CASSKPRPSSYNEQFF; CDR3nt: TGTGCCAGCAGCAAACCCAGGCCGAGCTCCTACAATGAGCAGTTCTTC
len: 14; abundance: NA; v_gene: TRBV9; d_gene: NA; j_gene: TRBJ1-2; CDR3aa: CASSTATANYGYTF; CDR3nt: TGTGCCAGCAGCACTGCAACAGCCAACTATGGCTACACCTTC
len: 16; abundance: NA; v_gene: TRBV27; d_gene: NA; j_gene: TRBJ1-1; CDR3aa: CASSSLGVGGNTEAFF; CDR3nt: TGTGCCAGCAGTTCCTTAGGGGTGGGTGGAAACACTGAAGCTTTCTTT
len: 17; abundance: NA; v_gene: TRBV4-3; d_gene: TRBD2; j_gene: TRBJ2-2; CDR3aa: CASSHGVLAGDTGELFF; CDR3nt: TGCGCCAGCAGCCATGGGGTGCTAGCGGGAGATACCGGGGAGCTGTTTTTT
len: 13; abundance: NA; v_gene: TRBV27; d_gene: NA; j_gene: TRBJ2-7; CDR3aa: CASTTGDYAEQYF; CDR3nt: TGTGCCAGTACGACAGGGGACTACGCCGAGCAGTACTTC
len: 14; abundance: NA; v_gene: TRBV10-3; d_gene: TRBD1; j_gene: TRBJ1-5; CDR3aa: CAISRTGNNQPQHF; CDR3nt: TGTGCCATCAGTCGGACAGGGAACAATCAGCCCCAGCATTTT
len: 13; abundance: NA; v_gene: TRBV19; d_gene: TRBD2; j_gene: TRBJ2-7; CDR3aa: CASSTSGNYEQYF; CDR3nt: TGTGCCAGTAGTACAAGCGGGAACTACGAGCAGTACTTC
len: 16; abundance: NA; v_gene: TRBV27; d_gene: TRBD1; j_gene: TRBJ2-7; CDR3aa: CASSPKGQGFSYEQYF; CDR3nt: TGTGCCAGCAGTCCGAAGGGACAGGGTTTCTCCTACGAGCAGTACTTC
len: 17; abundance: NA; v_gene: TRBV30; d_gene: TRBD2; j_gene: TRBJ2-3; CDR3aa: CAWSGGMASGRSDTQYF; CDR3nt: TGTGCCTGGAGTGGGGGGATGGCTAGCGGGAGGTCAGATACGCAGTATTTT
len: 15; abundance: many; v_gene: TRBV6-1; d_gene: TRBD2; j_gene: TRBJ2-1; CDR3aa: CASSAIAGESNEQFF; CDR3nt: TGTGCCAGCAGTGCCATAGCGGGGGAATCCAATGAGCAGTTCTTC
len: 19; abundance: NA; v_gene: TRBV19; d_gene: TRBD1; j_gene: TRBJ1-1; CDR3aa: CASSIVDTGVEDWDTEAFF; CDR3nt: TGTGCCAGTAGTATAGTCGACACAGGGGTAGAGGACTGGGACACTGAAGCTTTCTTT
len: 16; abundance: NA; v_gene: TRBV4-1; d_gene: NA; j_gene: TRBJ2-5; CDR3aa: CASSQDVARGFETQYF; CDR3nt: TGCGCCAGCAGCCAAGACGTGGCCAGGGGATTTGAGACCCAGTACTTC
len: 14; abundance: NA; v_gene: TRBV28; d_gene: NA; j_gene: TRBJ2-7; CDR3aa: CASIVAGRSYEQYF; CDR3nt: TGTGCCAGCATCGTTGCGGGAAGGTCCTACGAGCAGTACTTC
len: 16; abundance: NA; v_gene: TRBV4-3; d_gene: TRBD1; j_gene: TRBJ2-7; CDR3aa: CASSQEAGTGFVEQYF; CDR3nt: TGCGCCAGCAGCCAAGAGGCGGGGACAGGGTTTGTCGAGCAGTACTTC
len: 12; abundance: NA; v_gene: TRBV19; d_gene: TRBD1; j_gene: TRBJ1-1; CDR3aa: CASGDRATEAFF; CDR3nt: TGTGCCAGTGGGGACAGGGCCACTGAAGCTTTCTTT
len: 17; abundance: NA; v_gene: TRBV28; d_gene: TRBD2; j_gene: TRBJ2-3; CDR3aa: CASSLRIAGAGTDTQYF; CDR3nt: TGTGCCAGCAGTTTAAGGATAGCGGGAGCCGGCACAGATACGCAGTATTTT
len: 16; abundance: NA; v_gene: TRBV27; d_gene: NA; j_gene: TRBJ2-2; CDR3aa: CASSLIGTLNTGELFF; CDR3nt: TGTGCCAGCAGTTTAATTGGGACTCTGAACACCGGGGAGCTGTTTTTT
len: 14; abundance: NA; v_gene: TRBV2; d_gene: NA; j_gene: TRBJ2-1; CDR3aa: CASLSLWFYNEQFF; CDR3nt: TGTGCCAGCCTTAGTTTGTGGTTCTACAATGAGCAGTTCTTC
len: 15; abundance: NA; v_gene: TRBV18; d_gene: NA; j_gene: TRBJ2-7; CDR3aa: CASSPPDKPRYEQYF; CDR3nt: TGTGCCAGCTCACCACCGGACAAGCCCCGCTACGAGCAGTACTTC
len: 13; abundance: NA; v_gene: TRBV29-1; d_gene: NA; j_gene: TRBJ1-5; CDR3aa: CSVVTDSNQPQHF; CDR3nt: TGCAGCGTTGTGACAGATAGCAATCAGCCCCAGCATTTT
len: 16; abundance: NA; v_gene: TRBV6-6; d_gene: TRBD1; j_gene: TRBJ1-2; CDR3aa: CASSRTDRGQGYGYTF; CDR3nt: TGTGCCAGCAGCCGCACAGACAGGGGGCAAGGCTATGGCTACACCTTC
len: 16; abundance: NA; v_gene: TRBV5-1; d_gene: TRBD2; j_gene: TRBJ2-1; CDR3aa: CASSYGLAGALDEQFF; CDR3nt: TGCGCCAGCAGCTACGGTCTAGCGGGAGCTTTGGATGAGCAGTTCTTC
len: 13; abundance: few; v_gene: TRBV11-2; d_gene: NA; j_gene: TRBJ2-7; CDR3aa: CASSFGGVYEQYF; CDR3nt: TGTGCCAGCAGCTTCGGAGGGGTCTACGAGCAGTACTTC
len: 17; abundance: NA; v_gene: TRBV4-2; d_gene: TRBD2; j_gene: TRBJ2-5; CDR3aa: CASSQASGSPAKETQYF; CDR3nt: TGTGCCAGCAGCCAAGCTAGCGGGAGCCCGGCAAAAGAGACCCAGTACTTC
len: 17; abundance: few; v_gene: TRBV4-2; d_gene: NA; j_gene: TRBJ1-2; CDR3aa: CASSQDLETVTNYGYTF; CDR3nt: TGTGCCAGCAGCCAAGATCTTGAGACAGTGACTAACTATGGCTACACCTTC
len: 15; abundance: NA; v_gene: TRBV5-6; d_gene: NA; j_gene: TRBJ1-3; CDR3aa: CASSPNGGAGNTIYF; CDR3nt: TGTGCCAGCAGCCCTAACGGGGGAGCTGGAAACACCATATATTTT
len: 13; abundance: NA; v_gene: TRBV28; d_gene: TRBD1; j_gene: TRBJ2-2; CDR3aa: CASIDRVAGELFF; CDR3nt: TGTGCCAGCATCGACAGGGTGGCCGGGGAGCTGTTTTTT
len: 14; abundance: NA; v_gene: TRBV27; d_gene: TRBD2; j_gene: TRBJ2-7; CDR3aa: CASSSGGRVGEQYF; CDR3nt: TGTGCCAGCAGTTCCGGCGGGAGGGTAGGGGAGCAGTACTTC
len: 13; abundance: NA; v_gene: TRBV29-1; d_gene: NA; j_gene: TRBJ2-5; CDR3aa: CSVSKGNQETQYF; CDR3nt: TGCAGCGTGTCCAAGGGGAACCAAGAGACCCAGTACTTC
len: 13; abundance: NA; v_gene: TRBV6-5; d_gene: NA; j_gene: TRBJ1-2; CDR3aa: CASSSSGNYGYTF; CDR3nt: TGTGCCAGCAGTTCGTCAGGGAACTATGGCTACACCTTC
len: 15; abundance: few; v_gene: TRBV4-1; d_gene: TRBD1; j_gene: TRBJ2-1; CDR3aa: CASSLRDRGPNEQFF; CDR3nt: TGCGCCAGCAGCCTCAGGGACAGGGGTCCCAATGAGCAGTTCTTC
len: 15; abundance: NA; v_gene: TRBV5-6; d_gene: TRBD1; j_gene: TRBJ1-2; CDR3aa: CASSLATNNRGLGTF; CDR3nt: TGTGCCAGCAGCTTGGCTACTAATAACAGGGGATTGGGCACCTTC
len: 14; abundance: once; v_gene: TRBV5-4; d_gene: TRBD1; j_gene: TRBJ2-7; CDR3aa: CASSLSTGEYEQYF; CDR3nt: TGTGCCAGCAGCTTGAGTACAGGGGAATACGAGCAGTACTTC
len: 16; abundance: NA; v_gene: TRBV5-1; d_gene: NA; j_gene: TRBJ2-5; CDR3aa: CASSLGYDRYQETQYF; CDR3nt: TGCGCCAGCAGCTTGGGGTATGACAGGTACCAAGAGACCCAGTACTTC
len: 15; abundance: NA; v_gene: TRBV6-1; d_gene: TRBD1; j_gene: TRBJ1-2; CDR3aa: CASRGDRGSAHGYTF; CDR3nt: TGTGCCAGCAGGGGGGACAGGGGATCTGCCCATGGCTACACCTTC
len: 13; abundance: NA; v_gene: TRBV6-5; d_gene: TRBD2; j_gene: TRBJ2-7; CDR3aa: CASSYPGGYEQYF; CDR3nt: TGTGCCAGCAGTTACCCGGGGGGGTACGAGCAGTACTTC
len: 15; abundance: NA; v_gene: TRBV25-1; d_gene: TRBD1; j_gene: TRBJ2-7; CDR3aa: CASSPLTGSIYEQYF; CDR3nt: TGTGCCAGCAGTCCGCTGACAGGGAGTATCTACGAGCAGTACTTC
len: 15; abundance: few; v_gene: TRBV5-1; d_gene: NA; j_gene: TRBJ1-1; CDR3aa: CASSLGVHRDTEAFF; CDR3nt: TGCGCCAGCAGCTTGGGCGTCCATCGGGACACTGAAGCTTTCTTT
len: 13; abundance: once; v_gene: TRBV7-9; d_gene: TRBD1; j_gene: TRBJ1-1; CDR3aa: CASLDRGHTEAFF; CDR3nt: TGTGCCAGCCTCGACAGGGGCCACACTGAAGCTTTCTTT
len: 17; abundance: NA; v_gene: TRBV28; d_gene: TRBD1; j_gene: TRBJ1-5; CDR3aa: CASSRSIRQGTNQPQHF; CDR3nt: TGTGCCAGCAGTCGCAGCATTCGACAGGGAACTAATCAGCCCCAGCATTTT
len: 16; abundance: NA; v_gene: TRBV10-3; d_gene: TRBD2; j_gene: TRBJ2-1; CDR3aa: CAISVSQVAGGAEQFF; CDR3nt: TGTGCCATCAGTGTTTCTCAGGTAGCGGGAGGTGCTGAGCAGTTCTTC
len: 15; abundance: few; v_gene: TRBV7-2; d_gene: NA; j_gene: TRBJ2-2; CDR3aa: CASSPQGRRGGELFF; CDR3nt: TGTGCCAGCAGCCCCCAGGGTCGACGAGGCGGGGAGCTGTTTTTT
len: 14; abundance: once; v_gene: TRBV2; d_gene: NA; j_gene: TRBJ1-3; CDR3aa: CASSLYLSGNTIYF; CDR3nt: TGTGCCAGCAGTTTGTATCTCTCTGGAAACACCATATATTTT
len: 18; abundance: NA; v_gene: TRBV7-9; d_gene: NA; j_gene: TRBJ1-5; CDR3aa: CASSPSTGTKYSNQPQHF; CDR3nt: TGTGCCAGCAGCCCCTCAACCGGGACAAAATATAGCAATCAGCCCCAGCATTTT